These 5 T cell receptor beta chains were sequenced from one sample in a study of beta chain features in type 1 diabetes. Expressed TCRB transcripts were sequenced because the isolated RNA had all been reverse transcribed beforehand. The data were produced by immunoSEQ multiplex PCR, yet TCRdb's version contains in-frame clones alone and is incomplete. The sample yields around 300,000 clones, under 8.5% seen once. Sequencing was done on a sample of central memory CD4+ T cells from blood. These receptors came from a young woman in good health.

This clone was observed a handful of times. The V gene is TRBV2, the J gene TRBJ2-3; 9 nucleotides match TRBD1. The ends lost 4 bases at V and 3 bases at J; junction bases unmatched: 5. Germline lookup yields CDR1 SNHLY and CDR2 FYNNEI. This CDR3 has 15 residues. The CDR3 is CASSGGTGKTDTQYF. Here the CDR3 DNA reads TGTGCCAGCAGTGGCGGGACAGGGAAGACAGATACGCAGTATTTT.

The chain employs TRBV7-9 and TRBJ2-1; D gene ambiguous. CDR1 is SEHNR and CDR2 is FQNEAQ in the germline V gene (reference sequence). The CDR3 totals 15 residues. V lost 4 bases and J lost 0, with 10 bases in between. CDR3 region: CASSYLVPSYNEQFF. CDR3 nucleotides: TGTGCCAGCAGCTACTTGGTCCCCTCCTACAATGAGCAGTTCTTC.

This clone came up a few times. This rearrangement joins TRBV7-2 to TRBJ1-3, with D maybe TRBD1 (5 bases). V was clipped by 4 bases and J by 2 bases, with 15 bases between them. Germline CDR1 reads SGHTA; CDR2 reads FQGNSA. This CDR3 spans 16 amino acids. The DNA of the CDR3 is TGTGCCAGCAGCTCGGGACCCCGGCTAACTGGAAACACCATATATTTT. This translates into CASSSGPRLTGNTIYF.

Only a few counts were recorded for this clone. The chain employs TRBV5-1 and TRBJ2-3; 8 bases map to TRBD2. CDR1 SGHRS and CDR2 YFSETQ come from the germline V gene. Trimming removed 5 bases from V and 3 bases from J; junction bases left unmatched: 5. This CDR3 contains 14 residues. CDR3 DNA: TGCGCCAGCAGAGACAGCGGGAGAACAGATACGCAGTATTTT. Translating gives CASRDSGRTDTQYF.

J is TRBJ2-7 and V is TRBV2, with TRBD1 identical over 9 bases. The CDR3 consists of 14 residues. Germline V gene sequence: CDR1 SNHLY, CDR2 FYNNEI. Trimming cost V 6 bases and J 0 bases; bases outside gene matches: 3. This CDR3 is CASSPGQGSYEQYV. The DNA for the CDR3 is TGTGCCAGCAGCCCGGGACAGGGCTCCTACGAGCAGTACGTC.